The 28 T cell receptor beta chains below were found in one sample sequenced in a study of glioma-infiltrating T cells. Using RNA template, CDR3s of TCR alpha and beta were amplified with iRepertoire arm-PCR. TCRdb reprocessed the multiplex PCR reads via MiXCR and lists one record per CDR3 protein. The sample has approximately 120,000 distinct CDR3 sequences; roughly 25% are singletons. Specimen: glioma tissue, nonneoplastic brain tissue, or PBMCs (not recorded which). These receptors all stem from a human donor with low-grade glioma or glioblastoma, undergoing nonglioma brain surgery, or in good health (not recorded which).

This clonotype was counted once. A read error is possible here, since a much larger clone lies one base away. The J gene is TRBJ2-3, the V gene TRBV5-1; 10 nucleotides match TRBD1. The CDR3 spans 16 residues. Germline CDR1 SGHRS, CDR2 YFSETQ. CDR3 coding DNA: TGCGCCAGCAGCCTGGAGGGACAGGGGAGCACAGGTACGCAGTATTTT. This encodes CASSLEGQGSTGTQYF.

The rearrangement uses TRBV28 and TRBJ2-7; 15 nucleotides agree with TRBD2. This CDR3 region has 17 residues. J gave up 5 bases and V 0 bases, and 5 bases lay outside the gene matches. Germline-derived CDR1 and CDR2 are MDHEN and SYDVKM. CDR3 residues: CASSLWGTSGGRDEQYF. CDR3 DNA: TGTGCCAGCAGTTTATGGGGGACTAGCGGGGGGAGGGACGAGCAGTACTTC.

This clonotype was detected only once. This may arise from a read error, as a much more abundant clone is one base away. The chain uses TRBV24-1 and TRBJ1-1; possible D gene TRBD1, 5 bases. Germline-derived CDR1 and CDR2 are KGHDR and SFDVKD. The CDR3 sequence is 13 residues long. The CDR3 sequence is CVTSDFGGSEAFF. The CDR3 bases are TGTGTCACCAGTGATTTTGGGGGGTCGGAAGCTTTCTTT.

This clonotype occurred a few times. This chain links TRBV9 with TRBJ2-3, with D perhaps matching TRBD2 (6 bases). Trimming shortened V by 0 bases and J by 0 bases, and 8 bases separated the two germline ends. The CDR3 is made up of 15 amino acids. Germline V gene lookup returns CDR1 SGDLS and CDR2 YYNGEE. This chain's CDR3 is CASSVELASTDTQYF. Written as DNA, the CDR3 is TGTGCCAGCAGCGTAGAGCTAGCGAGCACAGATACGCAGTATTTT.

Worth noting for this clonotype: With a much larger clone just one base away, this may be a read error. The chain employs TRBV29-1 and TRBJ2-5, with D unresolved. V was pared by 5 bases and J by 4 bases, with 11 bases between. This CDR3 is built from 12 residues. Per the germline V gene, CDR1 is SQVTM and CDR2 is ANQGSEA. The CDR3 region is CSVQHGRETQYF. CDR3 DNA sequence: TGCAGCGTTCAGCATGGCCGAGAGACCCAGTACTTC.

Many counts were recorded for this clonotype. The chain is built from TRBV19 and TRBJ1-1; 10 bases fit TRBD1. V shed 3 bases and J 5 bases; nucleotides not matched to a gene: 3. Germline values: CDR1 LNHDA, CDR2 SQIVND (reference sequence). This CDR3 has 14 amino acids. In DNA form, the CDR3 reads TGTGCCAGTAGTATGACAGGGGGCTATACTGAAGCTTTCTTT. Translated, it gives CASSMTGGYTEAFF.

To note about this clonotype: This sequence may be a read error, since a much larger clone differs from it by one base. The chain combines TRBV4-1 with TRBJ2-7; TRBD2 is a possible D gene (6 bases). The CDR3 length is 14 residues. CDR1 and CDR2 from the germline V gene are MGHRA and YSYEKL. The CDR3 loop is CASSPGTGDYGQYF. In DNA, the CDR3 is TGCGCCAGCAGCCCCGGGACTGGCGACTACGGGCAGTACTTC.

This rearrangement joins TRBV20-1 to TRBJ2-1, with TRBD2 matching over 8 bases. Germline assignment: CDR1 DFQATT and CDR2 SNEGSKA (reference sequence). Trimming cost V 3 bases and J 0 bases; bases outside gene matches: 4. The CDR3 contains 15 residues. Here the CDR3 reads CSASSSGSSYNEQFF. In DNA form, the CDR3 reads TGCAGTGCTAGTTCGAGCGGGAGCTCCTACAATGAGCAGTTCTTC.

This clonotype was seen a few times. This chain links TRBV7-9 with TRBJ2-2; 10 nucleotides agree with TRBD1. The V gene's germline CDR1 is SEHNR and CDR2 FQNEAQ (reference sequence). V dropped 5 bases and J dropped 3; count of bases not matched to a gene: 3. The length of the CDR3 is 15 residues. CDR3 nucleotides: TGTGCCAGCAGCCCCGGGACAGGGGACACCGGGGAGCTGTTTTTT. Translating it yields CASSPGTGDTGELFF.

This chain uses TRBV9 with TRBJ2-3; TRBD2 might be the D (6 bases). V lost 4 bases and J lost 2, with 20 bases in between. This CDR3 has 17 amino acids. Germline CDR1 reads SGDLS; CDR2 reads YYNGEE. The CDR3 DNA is TGTGCCAGCAGCTCTCAGAAAGAGGGAGGATACACAGATACGCAGTATTTT. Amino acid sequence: CASSSQKEGGYTDTQYF.

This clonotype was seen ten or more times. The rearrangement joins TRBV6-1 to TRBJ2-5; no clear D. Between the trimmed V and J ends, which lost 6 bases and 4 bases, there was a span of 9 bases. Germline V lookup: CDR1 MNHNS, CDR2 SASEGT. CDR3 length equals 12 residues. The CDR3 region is CASSSNGETQYF. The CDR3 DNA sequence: TGTGCCAGCAGCTCAAACGGAGAGACCCAGTACTTC.

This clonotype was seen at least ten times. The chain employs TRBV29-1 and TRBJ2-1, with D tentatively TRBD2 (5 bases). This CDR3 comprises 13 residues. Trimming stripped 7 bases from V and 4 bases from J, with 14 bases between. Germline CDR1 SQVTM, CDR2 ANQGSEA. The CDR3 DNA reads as TGCAGCGCCACCTTAACGGGATACAATGAGCAGTTCTTC. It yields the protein CSATLTGYNEQFF.

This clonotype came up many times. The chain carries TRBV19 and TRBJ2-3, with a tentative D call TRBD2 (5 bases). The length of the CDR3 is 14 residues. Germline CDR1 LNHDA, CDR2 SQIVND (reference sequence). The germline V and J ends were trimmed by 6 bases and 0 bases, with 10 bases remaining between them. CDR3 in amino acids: CASRDLSSTDTQYF. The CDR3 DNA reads TGTGCCAGTAGGGACTTGTCTAGCACAGATACGCAGTATTTT.

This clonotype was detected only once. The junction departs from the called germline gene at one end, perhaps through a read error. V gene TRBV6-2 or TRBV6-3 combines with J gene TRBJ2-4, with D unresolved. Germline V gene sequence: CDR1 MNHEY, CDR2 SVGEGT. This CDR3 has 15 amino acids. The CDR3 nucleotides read TGTGCCAGCAGTTACTCGAGTGGTAGGGAAAACATTAAGTACTTC. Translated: CASSYSSGRENIKYF.

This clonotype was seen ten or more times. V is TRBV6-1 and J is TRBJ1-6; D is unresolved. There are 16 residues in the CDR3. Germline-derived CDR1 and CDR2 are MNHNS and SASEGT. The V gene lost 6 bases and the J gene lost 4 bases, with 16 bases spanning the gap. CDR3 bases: TGTGCCAGCAGCCCACACTCCGGAAGATATAATTCACCCCTCCACTTT. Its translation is CASSPHSGRYNSPLHF.

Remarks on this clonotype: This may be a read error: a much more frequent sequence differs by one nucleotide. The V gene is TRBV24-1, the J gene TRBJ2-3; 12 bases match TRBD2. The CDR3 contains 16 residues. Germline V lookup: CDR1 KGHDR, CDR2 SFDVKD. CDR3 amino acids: CDTSDLAGGTTDTQYF. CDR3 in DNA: TGTGACACCAGTGACCTAGCGGGAGGGACGACAGATACGCAGTATTTT.

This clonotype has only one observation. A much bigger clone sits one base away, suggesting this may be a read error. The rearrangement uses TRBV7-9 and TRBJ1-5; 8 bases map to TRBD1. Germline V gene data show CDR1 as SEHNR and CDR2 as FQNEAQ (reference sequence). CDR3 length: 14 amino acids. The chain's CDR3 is CANSPSTGAWPQHF. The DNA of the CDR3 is TGTGCCAACAGCCCCTCGACAGGGGCCTGGCCCCAGCATTTT.

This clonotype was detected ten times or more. Here the CDR3 reads CASSPRHWTFADTQYF. The CDR3 region has the DNA TGTGCCAGCTCACCACGACACTGGACCTTCGCAGATACGCAGTATTTT. This rearrangement joins TRBV18 to TRBJ2-3; D gene uncertain. V was pared by 1 base and J by 4 bases, with 15 bases between. The CDR3 has 16 amino acids. CDR1 and CDR2 (germline): KGHSH, LQKENI. The whole variable domain, remainder taken from reference TRBV18 and TRBJ2-3, is NAGVMQNPRHLVRRRGQEARLRCSPMKGHSHVYWYRQLPEEGLKFMVYLQKENIIDESGMPKERFSAEFPKEGPSILRIQQVVRGDSAAYFCASSPRHWTFADTQYFGPGTRLTVL.

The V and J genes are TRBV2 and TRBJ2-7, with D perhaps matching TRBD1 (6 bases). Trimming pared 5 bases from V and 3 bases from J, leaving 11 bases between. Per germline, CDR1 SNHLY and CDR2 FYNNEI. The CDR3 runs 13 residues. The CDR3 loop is CASSPGHYYEQYF. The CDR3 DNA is TGTGCCAGCAGTCCGGGACATTACTACGAGCAGTACTTC.

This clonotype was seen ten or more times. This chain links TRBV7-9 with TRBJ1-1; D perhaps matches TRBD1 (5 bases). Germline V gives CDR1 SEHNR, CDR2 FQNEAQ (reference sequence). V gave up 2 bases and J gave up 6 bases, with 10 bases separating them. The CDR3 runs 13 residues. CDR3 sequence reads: CASSLSGGSEAFF. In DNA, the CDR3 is TGTGCCAGCAGCTTATCGGGGGGTTCTGAAGCTTTCTTT. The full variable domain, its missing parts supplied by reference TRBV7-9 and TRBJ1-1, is DTGVSQNPRHKITKRGQNVTFRCDPISEHNRLYWYRQTLGQGPEFLTYFQNEAQLEKSRLLSDRFSAERPKGSFSTLEIQRTEQGDSAMYLCASSLSGGSEAFFGQGTRLTVV.

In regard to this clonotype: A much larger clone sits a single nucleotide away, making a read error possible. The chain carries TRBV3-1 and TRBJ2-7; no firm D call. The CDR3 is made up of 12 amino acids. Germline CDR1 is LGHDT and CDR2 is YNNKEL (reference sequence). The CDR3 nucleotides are TGTCCCAGCAGCGTGTACTCCTACGAGCAGTACTTC. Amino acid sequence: CPSSVYSYEQYF.

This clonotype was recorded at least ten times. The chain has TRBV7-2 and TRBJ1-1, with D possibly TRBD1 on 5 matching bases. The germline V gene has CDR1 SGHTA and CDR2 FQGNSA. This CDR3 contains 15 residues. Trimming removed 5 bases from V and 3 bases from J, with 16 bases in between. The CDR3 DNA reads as TGTGCCAGCAGCCTATCGTGGGGCAGGGACACTGAAGCTTTCTTT. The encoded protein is CASSLSWGRDTEAFF.

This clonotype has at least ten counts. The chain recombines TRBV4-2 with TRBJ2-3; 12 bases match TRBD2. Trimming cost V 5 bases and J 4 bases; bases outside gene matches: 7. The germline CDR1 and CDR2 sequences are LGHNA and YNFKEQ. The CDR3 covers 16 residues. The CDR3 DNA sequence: TGTGCCAGCAGCTCTAGGACTAGCGGGAACGCAGATACGCAGTATTTT. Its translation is CASSSRTSGNADTQYF.

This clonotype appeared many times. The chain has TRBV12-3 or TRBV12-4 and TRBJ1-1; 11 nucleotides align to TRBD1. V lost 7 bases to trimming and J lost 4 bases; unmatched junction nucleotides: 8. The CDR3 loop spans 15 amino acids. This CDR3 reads CASNLGGTGGTEAFF. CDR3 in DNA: TGTGCCAGCAACCTTGGAGGGACAGGGGGCACTGAAGCTTTCTTT.

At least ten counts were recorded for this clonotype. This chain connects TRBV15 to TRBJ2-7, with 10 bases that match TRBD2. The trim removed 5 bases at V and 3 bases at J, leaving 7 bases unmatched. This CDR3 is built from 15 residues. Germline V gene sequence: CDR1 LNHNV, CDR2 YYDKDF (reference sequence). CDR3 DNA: TGTGCCACCAGCGAAGGACTAGCGGCCAGCTACGAGCAGTACTTC. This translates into CATSEGLAASYEQYF.

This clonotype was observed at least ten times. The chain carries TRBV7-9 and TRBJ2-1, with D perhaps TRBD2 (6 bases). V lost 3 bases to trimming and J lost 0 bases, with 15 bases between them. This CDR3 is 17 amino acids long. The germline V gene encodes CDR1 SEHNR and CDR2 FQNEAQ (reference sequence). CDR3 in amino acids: CASSFPLAGDSYNEQFF. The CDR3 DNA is TGTGCCAGCAGCTTTCCACTAGCTGGAGACTCCTACAATGAGCAGTTCTTC.

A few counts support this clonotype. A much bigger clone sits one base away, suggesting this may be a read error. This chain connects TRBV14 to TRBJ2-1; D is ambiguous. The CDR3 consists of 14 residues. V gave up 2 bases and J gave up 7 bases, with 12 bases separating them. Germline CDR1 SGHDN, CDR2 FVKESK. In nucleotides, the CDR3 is TGTGCCAGCAGCCAACCTCTCCTAGGGAATGAGCAGTTCTTC. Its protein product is CASSQPLLGNEQFF.

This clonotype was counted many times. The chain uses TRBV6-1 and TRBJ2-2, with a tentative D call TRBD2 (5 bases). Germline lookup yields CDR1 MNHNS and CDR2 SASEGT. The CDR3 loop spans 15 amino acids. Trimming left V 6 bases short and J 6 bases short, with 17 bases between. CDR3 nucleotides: TGTGCCAGCAGGTCCCCGGGATCGAGGGCCGGGGAGCTGTTTTTT. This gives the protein CASRSPGSRAGELFF.